This is a list of T cell receptor beta chains from one sample in a study of regulatory T cells in long-lasting Graves disease. A single record per CDR3 protein comes from TCRdb applying MiXCR to the multiplex PCR reads. Of under 350,000 distinct CDR3 sequences detected, 22% appear once; the ten largest clones hold 56%. This sample comprised peripheral blood mononuclear cells (PBMCs), obtained when the disease was refractory, from a patient treated with antithyroid drugs. These receptors were obtained from a female donor with Graves disease. Each CDR3 is given with its conserved first and last residue. A D gene is named only where the DNA matches it firmly. Part of the rows lack a size; the others show once, few, many or a class for expanded clones.

len	v_gene	abundance	j_gene	d_gene	CDR3aa	CDR3nt
12	TRBV29-1	many	TRBJ2-5	-	CSVEQGQGTQYF	TGCAGCGTTGAACAGGGCCAGGGGACCCAGTACTTC
13	TRBV15	-	TRBJ2-5	-	CATNREGGETQYF	TGTGCCACCAACAGAGAAGGGGGGGAGACCCAGTACTTC
14	TRBV29-1	-	TRBJ2-3	TRBD2	CSVSVAGKADTQYF	TGCAGCGTTAGTGTAGCGGGAAAGGCAGATACGCAGTATTTT
13	TRBV9	-	TRBJ1-1	-	CASSADMNTEAFF	TGTGCCAGCAGCGCGGACATGAACACTGAAGCTTTCTTT
15	TRBV28	many	TRBJ1-2	TRBD1	CASSPGTGRDYGYTF	TGTGCCAGCAGTCCGGGGACAGGGAGGGACTATGGCTACACCTTC
13	TRBV12-3/TRBV12-4	many	TRBJ1-1	-	CASSLRQNTEAFF	TGTGCCAGCAGCTTAAGACAGAACACTGAAGCTTTCTTT
14	TRBV3-1	-	TRBJ2-5	-	CASSTYIPQETQYF	TGTGCCAGCAGCACTTACATCCCCCAAGAGACCCAGTACTTC
13	TRBV30	few	TRBJ1-3	-	CAWRARGGNTIYF	TGTGCCTGGAGGGCCAGGGGTGGAAACACCATATATTTT
17	TRBV9	few	TRBJ2-7	TRBD2	CASSVGTSGQSSYEQYF	TGTGCCAGCAGCGTAGGGACTAGCGGACAGAGCTCCTACGAGCAGTACTTC
13	TRBV20-1	few	TRBJ2-4	TRBD1	CSAAGQGENIQYF	TGCAGTGCCGCGGGACAGGGAGAAAACATTCAGTACTTC
16	TRBV5-1	-	TRBJ1-1	-	CASSLWVGFMNTEAFF	TGCGCCAGCAGCTTGTGGGTCGGCTTCATGAACACTGAAGCTTTCTTT
16	TRBV7-2	-	TRBJ2-3	TRBD1	CASSLVGTGVTDTQYF	TGTGCCAGCAGCTTAGTTGGGACAGGGGTAACCGATACGCAGTATTTT
15	TRBV30	few	TRBJ2-7	-	CAISIRVWGSYEQYF	TGTGCCATTTCGATCAGGGTTTGGGGCTCCTACGAGCAGTACTTC
13	TRBV28	many	TRBJ2-7	-	CASRYEKAYEQYF	TGTGCCAGCAGATACGAGAAAGCTTACGAGCAGTACTTC
18	TRBV4-3	many	TRBJ1-4	-	CASSQDWGRSATNEKLFF	TGCGCCAGCAGCCAAGATTGGGGACGGTCTGCAACTAATGAAAAACTGTTTTTT
14	TRBV5-5	-	TRBJ2-4	-	CASSFWQGKDIQYF	TGTGCCAGCAGCTTTTGGCAGGGGAAGGACATTCAGTACTTC
14	TRBV6-1	-	TRBJ2-7	TRBD1	CASSAGQGGYEQYF	TGTGCCAGCAGCGCCGGACAGGGGGGTTACGAGCAGTACTTC
14	TRBV28	many	TRBJ1-2	TRBD1	CASRPTGGAGGYTF	TGTGCCAGCAGACCTACAGGGGGCGCGGGCGGCTACACCTTC
14	TRBV28	many	TRBJ1-5	-	CASSLPRINQPQHF	TGTGCCAGCAGTTTGCCCCGAATAAATCAGCCCCAGCATTTT
15	TRBV7-2	many	TRBJ2-5	-	CASSLMLGAVLTQYF	TGTGCCAGCAGCTTAATGCTGGGCGCAGTTTTGACCCAGTACTTC
15	TRBV19	-	TRBJ2-7	TRBD2	CASSRIAGLSYEQYF	TGTGCCAGTAGTAGAATAGCGGGCCTCTCCTACGAGCAGTACTTC
14	TRBV14	few	TRBJ2-7	TRBD1	CASSHGQAPYEQYF	TGTGCCAGCAGCCACGGACAGGCCCCCTACGAGCAGTACTTC
13	TRBV30	-	TRBJ1-6	-	CAWSEEGNSPLHF	TGTGCCTGGAGTGAGGAGGGGAATTCACCCCTCCACTTT
16	TRBV19	-	TRBJ1-3	-	CASRRGGGAHGNTIYF	TGTGCCAGTCGAAGGGGGGGAGGAGCGCACGGAAACACCATATATTTT
15	TRBV2	-	TRBJ2-3	TRBD2	CASSESRGVTDTQYF	TGTGCCAGCAGTGAATCCCGGGGGGTCACAGATACGCAGTATTTT
21	TRBV25-1	-	TRBJ2-2	TRBD1	CASSEPPEPRRQGANTGELFF	TGTGCCAGCAGTGAACCACCCGAACCCAGAAGACAGGGGGCGAACACCGGGGAGCTGTTTTTT
12	TRBV19	many	TRBJ1-2	-	CASSVIGGGYTF	TGTGCCAGTAGTGTGATAGGTGGTGGCTACACCTTC
14	TRBV10-3	-	TRBJ2-7	TRBD2	CAIRLTSGSYEQYF	TGTGCCATCAGACTGACTAGCGGGAGCTACGAGCAGTACTTC
14	TRBV12-3/TRBV12-4	-	TRBJ2-7	-	CASSPLRQGGKQYF	TGTGCCAGCAGTCCCTTAAGACAAGGGGGAAAACAGTACTTC
16	TRBV7-2	-	TRBJ2-2	TRBD1	CASSSGTGGNTGELFF	TGTGCCAGCAGCTCTGGGACAGGTGGCAACACCGGGGAGCTGTTTTTT
18	TRBV19	many	TRBJ1-5	-	CASSIPELGDYSNQPQHF	TGTGCCAGTAGTATACCGGAGTTGGGAGACTATAGCAATCAGCCCCAGCATTTT
16	TRBV6-9	few	TRBJ2-5	TRBD2	CASSWASGGDGETQYF	TGTGCCAGCAGTTGGGCTAGCGGAGGGGACGGTGAGACCCAGTACTTC
15	TRBV15	-	TRBJ2-5	-	CATSRDAGVTGTQYF	TGTGCCACCAGCAGAGATGCAGGGGTCACCGGGACCCAGTACTTC
15	TRBV18	many	TRBJ1-4	TRBD1	CASSPPNLDRSELFF	TGTGCCAGCTCACCCCCGAACCTGGACAGGTCGGAACTGTTTTTT
14	TRBV5-1	-	TRBJ1-4	TRBD1	CASSSGDRGEKLFF	TGCGCCAGCAGCTCGGGGGACAGGGGTGAAAAACTGTTTTTT
13	TRBV5-1	-	TRBJ2-1	-	CASSLTGLNEQFF	TGCGCCAGCAGCTTGACTGGTCTGAATGAGCAGTTCTTC
15	TRBV12-3/TRBV12-4	many	TRBJ1-5	TRBD1	CASSRQGMREQPQHF	TGTGCCAGCAGTAGACAGGGGATGCGGGAACAGCCCCAGCATTTT
14	TRBV30	-	TRBJ2-3	-	CAWNRAVSTDTQYF	TGTGCCTGGAACCGTGCGGTTAGCACAGATACGCAGTATTTT
14	TRBV2	once	TRBJ2-3	-	CASSDGVTRDTQYF	TGTGCCAGCAGTGACGGGGTCACTCGAGATACGCAGTATTTT
15	TRBV7-2	many	TRBJ1-2	-	CASSHETGTIYGYTF	TGTGCCAGCAGCCACGAAACAGGGACCATCTATGGCTACACCTTC
14	TRBV2	many	TRBJ1-2	-	CASSEANGVAGYTF	TGTGCCAGCAGTGAAGCGAATGGGGTTGCTGGCTACACCTTC